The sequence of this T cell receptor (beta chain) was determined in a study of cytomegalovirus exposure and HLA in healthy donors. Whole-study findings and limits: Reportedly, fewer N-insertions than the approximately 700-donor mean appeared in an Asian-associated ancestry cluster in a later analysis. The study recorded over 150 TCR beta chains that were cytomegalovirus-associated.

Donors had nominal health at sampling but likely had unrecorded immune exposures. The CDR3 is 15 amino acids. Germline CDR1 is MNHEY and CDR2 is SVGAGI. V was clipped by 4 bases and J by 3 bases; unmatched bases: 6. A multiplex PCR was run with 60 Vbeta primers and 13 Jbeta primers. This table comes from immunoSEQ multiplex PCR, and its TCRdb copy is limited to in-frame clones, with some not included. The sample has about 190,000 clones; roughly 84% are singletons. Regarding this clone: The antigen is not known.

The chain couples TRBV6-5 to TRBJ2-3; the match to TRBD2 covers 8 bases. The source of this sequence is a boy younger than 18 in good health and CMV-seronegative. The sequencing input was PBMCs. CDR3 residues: CASSFSGGATDTQYF. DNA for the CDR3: TGTGCCAGCAGTTTCTCGGGGGGGGCGACAGATACGCAGTATTTT.